This T cell receptor beta chain was observed in a study of CD4 and CD8 cells across lung adenocarcinoma regions. The patients had localized lung adenocarcinoma, a non-small cell subtype. Via MiXCR, TCRdb re-called the PCR reads, giving one row per CDR3 protein. This table holds some 20,000 distinct CDR3 sequences, roughly half found once. CDR1 is MNHEY and CDR2 is SVGAGI in the germline V gene. CDR3 size: 15 residues. V shed 4 bases, J shed 2 bases, and the junction held 5 bases outside the gene matches. In its sample, this clonotype ranks as medium-sized. The chain couples TRBV6-5 to TRBJ2-1; TRBD1 matches at 7 bases. The sequence derives from a female donor with lung adenocarcinoma. The CD4 and CD8 labels of this study may be unreliable. Sequenced material: CD8+ T cells from the center of a lung tumor. The CDR3 DNA reads as TGTGCCAGCAGTTTCCGGGACAGCACCTACAATGAGCAGTTCTTC. Protein sequence: CASSFRDSTYNEQFF.